This T cell receptor (beta chain) was sequenced for a study of cytomegalovirus exposure and HLA in healthy donors. Germline V gene sequence: CDR1 SEHNR, CDR2 FQNEAQ (reference sequence). CDR3 length: 17 residues. The study, taken as a whole, reports: Data from an earlier analysis indicated that most TCR beta V segments were productive either about 87% or about 30% of the time. Most sequenced TCRs were rare (though some public TCRs occurred in many donors).

The PCR ran on 60 Vbeta and 13 Jbeta primers. Methods used by the authors: Unique TCR beta chains totaled some 80 million in a later count, with roughly 11 million of them shared. TCRdb's copy holds only in-frame clones and misses some; the assay was immunoSEQ multiplex PCR. D and trimming were read from the DNA, whereas the V and J calls and clone size are those reported in that table. Of about 200,000 clones listed, about 87% are singletons. Note on this clone: Antigen unknown. One end of the junction does not line up with germline, which may come from a read error.

This receptor was identified in a man aged 30 to 39 in good health and CMV-seronegative. The genes are TRBV7-9 and TRBJ2-1; D remains unclear. The sequenced sample consisted of PBMCs. The CDR3 sequence: CSSSLTSSRPSGNEQFF. DNA of the CDR3: TGTTCCAGCAGCTTAACGTCATCCCGCCCCTCGGGCAATGAGCAGTTCTTC.